What follows are 15 T cell receptor beta chains derived from one specimen sequenced in a study of blood T cell repertoires in COVID-19. The data were produced by immunoSEQ multiplex PCR, yet TCRdb's version contains in-frame clones alone and is incomplete. This sample has tens of thousands of clones, with approximately 80% found just once. Sample: peripheral blood. The receptors were gathered from a human donor in a cohort sampled during active COVID-19.

The CDR3 DNA follows: TGTGCCAGCAGCCGGTATGGCGGAGAAAATGAAAAACTGTTTTTT. It yields the protein CASSRYGGENEKLFF. V gene TRBV3-1 (or the pseudogene TRBV3-2) combines with J gene TRBJ1-4; D not resolved. Trimming left V 4 bases short and J 5 bases short, with 14 bases between. The CDR3 length is 15 residues. Germline CDR1 and CDR2: LGHDT and YNNKEL (reference sequence).

The V call is TRBV5-6, the J call TRBJ1-6; D is uncertain. This CDR3 has 14 residues. The germline V gene has CDR1 SGHDT and CDR2 YYEEEE. V gave up 6 bases and J gave up 7 bases, with 14 bases separating them. The CDR3 DNA sequence: TGTGCCAGCACAGGTGGGCGTCGGAATTCACCCCTCCACTTT. It translates to CASTGGRRNSPLHF.

The chain joins TRBV19 to TRBJ2-2; TRBD1 matches 7 bases. V was pared by 3 bases and J by 7 bases, with 8 bases of the junction left unmatched. The CDR3 sequence is 15 residues long. CDR1 and CDR2 (germline): LNHDA, SQIVND (reference sequence). The CDR3 coding sequence is TGTGCCAGTAGTATTGTTACAGGGGTAAACGGGGAGCTGTTTTTT. Residues: CASSIVTGVNGELFF.

The chain carries TRBV15 and TRBJ1-5, with 8 nucleotides matching TRBD1. This CDR3 region has 16 residues. Germline-derived CDR1 and CDR2 are LNHNV and YYDKDF (reference sequence). With V trimmed by 5 bases and J by 3 bases, 9 bases remained unmatched. CDR3 region: CATSGRGRFDNQPQHF. In DNA, the CDR3 is TGTGCCACCAGCGGCAGGGGGCGCTTTGACAATCAGCCCCAGCATTTT. The full variable domain, rest sourced from reference TRBV15 and TRBJ1-5, is DAMVIQNPRYQVTQFGKPVTLSCSQTLNHNVMYWYQQKSSQAPKLLFHYYDKDFNNEADTPDNFQSRRPNTSFCFLDIRSPGLGDTAMYLCATSGRGRFDNQPQHFGDGTRLSIL.

This chain joins TRBV5-1 and TRBJ1-2; TRBD1 agrees at 10 bases. V lost 2 bases and J lost 6; bases outside the gene matches: 10. Germline CDR1 and CDR2: SGHRS and YFSETQ. There are 16 residues in the CDR3. The CDR3: CASSLHNTGTGDGYTF. CDR3 coding DNA: TGCGCCAGCAGCTTACACAATACCGGGACAGGGGATGGCTACACCTTC. The full variable domain, in which reference TRBV5-1 and TRBJ1-2 provide the parts outside the CDR3, is KAGVTQTPRYLIKTRGQQVTLSCSPISGHRSVSWYQQTPGQGLQFLFEYFSETQRNKGNFPGRFSGRQFSNSRSEMNVSTLELGDSALYLCASSLHNTGTGDGYTFGSGTRLTVV.

J is TRBJ2-3 and V is TRBV21-1; the D segment call TRBD2 is taken from the table without a DNA check. TRBV21-1 is a known pseudogene. The length of the CDR3 is 16 residues. This CDR3 reads CASRPEPGKGTDTQYF. In DNA form, the CDR3 reads TGTGCCAGCAGGCCTGAGCCGGGTAAGGGCACAGATACGCAGTATTTT.

The chain's CDR3 is CASSSAGRSNQPQHF. CDR3 in DNA: TGTGCCAGCAGTTCAGCTGGGAGGAGCAATCAGCCCCAGCATTTT. The J gene is TRBJ1-5, the V gene TRBV6-6; D is uncertain. V was clipped by 4 bases and J by 1 base, with 11 bases between them. This CDR3 comprises 15 residues. Germline V CDR1 and CDR2: MNHNY, SVGAGI (reference sequence).

This chain links TRBV5-4 with TRBJ1-1; no firm D call. Germline V gene data show CDR1 as SGHNT and CDR2 as YYREEE (reference sequence). Between the trimmed V and J ends, which lost 0 bases and 7 bases, there was a span of 7 bases. The CDR3 spans 12 residues. Here the CDR3 DNA reads TGTGCCAGCAGCTTGGACAGCAGTGAAGCTTTCTTT. It specifies CASSLDSSEAFF.

The CDR3 region has the DNA TGCGCCAGCAGCTCCGGGACAGGGAACAATGAGCAGTTCTTC. As protein: CASSSGTGNNEQFF. The chain uses TRBV5-1 and TRBJ2-1, with TRBD1 matching 9 bases. The CDR3 is 14 amino acids. J lost 5 bases, V lost 3 bases, and 3 bases had no gene match. Germline assignment: CDR1 SGHRS and CDR2 YFSETQ.

This clone was picked up one time. The gene calls are TRBV5-6 and TRBJ1-1, with 9 bases fitting TRBD1. The CDR3 loop spans 14 amino acids. V shed 4 bases, J shed 5 bases, and the junction held 6 bases outside the gene matches. In germline, CDR1 is SGHDT, CDR2 YYEEEE. CDR3: CASSPRDRVTEAFF. CDR3 nucleotides: TGTGCCAGCAGCCCGCGGGACAGGGTGACTGAAGCTTTCTTT.

The gene calls are TRBV28 and TRBJ1-5, with a tentative D call TRBD1 (5 bases). This CDR3 has 13 residues. Germline V CDR1 and CDR2: MDHEN, SYDVKM. Trimming shortened V by 6 bases and J by 6 bases, and 12 bases separated the two germline ends. The CDR3 nucleotides read TGTGCCAGCAGCCCAGGGTGGGGTCAGCCCCAGCATTTT. This gives the protein CASSPGWGQPQHF.

V usage is TRBV5-1 and J usage is TRBJ2-3; 7 nucleotides align to TRBD2. Germline V gene lookup returns CDR1 SGHRS and CDR2 YFSETQ. This CDR3 spans 15 amino acids. Trimming removed 4 bases from V and 0 bases from J; junction bases left unmatched: 5. The DNA for the CDR3 is TGCGCCAGCAGCGGCGGGACTACAAGCACAGATACGCAGTATTTT. Translated, it gives CASSGGTTSTDTQYF.

The V call is TRBV5-1, the J call TRBJ2-2, with 13 bases fitting TRBD2. With 0 bases clipped from V and 3 bases from J, the junction kept 8 bases outside the gene matches. The CDR3 has 19 amino acids. The V gene's germline CDR1 is SGHRS and CDR2 YFSETQ. CDR3 residues: CASSLVAGTSGAHTGELFF. The CDR3 bases are TGCGCCAGCAGCTTGGTGGCCGGGACTAGCGGGGCCCACACCGGGGAGCTGTTTTTT. Full variable domain (missing parts from reference TRBV5-1 and TRBJ2-2): KAGVTQTPRYLIKTRGQQVTLSCSPISGHRSVSWYQQTPGQGLQFLFEYFSETQRNKGNFPGRFSGRQFSNSRSEMNVSTLELGDSALYLCASSLVAGTSGAHTGELFFGEGSRLTVL.

The chain links TRBV6-1 to TRBJ1-5; 7 bases are a match to TRBD1. With 3 bases clipped from V and 1 base from J, the junction kept 12 bases outside the gene matches. Germline assignment: CDR1 MNHNS and CDR2 SASEGT. The CDR3 totals 18 residues. This chain's CDR3 is CASSDKRRGTESNQPQHF. Here the CDR3 DNA reads TGTGCCAGCAGTGATAAAAGGAGGGGGACAGAGAGCAATCAGCCCCAGCATTTT.

This clone was seen only a few times. V usage is TRBV5-4 and J usage is TRBJ1-6, with 8 bases aligning to TRBD1. Germline assignment: CDR1 SGHNT and CDR2 YYREEE (reference sequence). The CDR3 consists of 16 residues. J was trimmed by 6 bases and V by 3 bases; bases with no gene match: 8. CDR3: CASSSRQGNTNSPLHF. CDR3 sequence (DNA): TGTGCCAGCAGCTCTCGACAGGGGAATACTAATTCACCCCTCCACTTT. Complete variable domain (other parts from reference TRBV5-4 and TRBJ1-6): ETGVTQSPTHLIKTRGQQVTLRCSSQSGHNTVSWYQQALGQGPQFIFQYYREEENGRGNFPPRFSGLQFPNYSSELNVNALELDDSALYLCASSSRQGNTNSPLHFGNGTRLTVT.